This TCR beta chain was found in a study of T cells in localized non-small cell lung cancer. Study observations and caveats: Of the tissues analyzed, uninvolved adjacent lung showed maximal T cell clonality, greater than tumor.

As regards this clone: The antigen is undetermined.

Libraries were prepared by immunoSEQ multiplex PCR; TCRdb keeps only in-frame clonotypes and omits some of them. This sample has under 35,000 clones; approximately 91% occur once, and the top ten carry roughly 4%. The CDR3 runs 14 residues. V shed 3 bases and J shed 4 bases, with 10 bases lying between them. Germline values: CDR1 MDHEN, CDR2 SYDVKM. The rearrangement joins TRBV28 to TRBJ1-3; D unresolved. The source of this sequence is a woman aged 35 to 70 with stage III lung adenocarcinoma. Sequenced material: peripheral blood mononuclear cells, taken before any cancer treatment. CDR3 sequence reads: CASSFAVRGNTIYF. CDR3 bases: TGTGCCAGCAGTTTCGCCGTAAGGGGAAACACCATATATTTT.